Below, 15 T cell receptor beta chains from the same sample are listed, as sequenced in a study of CD8+ T cells in alopecia areata. The sample's treatment: oral pan-JAK inhibitor, 5-10 mg twice daily. RNA extraction was followed by reverse transcription into cDNA, which acted as the sequencing template. Libraries were prepared by immunoSEQ multiplex PCR; TCRdb keeps only in-frame clonotypes and omits some of them. The sample has 150,000 to 250,000 clones; roughly 60% are singletons. The input for sequencing was CD4+ T cells sorted from blood, taken at week 24, from a patient treated with tofacitinib. The receptors were gathered from a human donor with alopecia areata.

This clone was found a few times. This chain links TRBV10-3 with TRBJ1-2, with unresolved D. CDR1 and CDR2 from the germline V gene are ENHRY and SYGVKD. Trimming cost V 7 bases and J 1 base, with 16 bases left between them. The CDR3 loop spans 15 amino acids. In nucleotides, the CDR3 is TGTGCCATCACCCCGGGCCTTTCACTTAACTATGGCTACACCTTC. Encoded protein: CAITPGLSLNYGYTF.

This sequence joins TRBV15 and TRBJ2-2; possible D gene TRBD1, 5 bases. The V gene's germline CDR1 is LNHNV and CDR2 YYDKDF (reference sequence). This CDR3 comprises 12 residues. V lost 5 bases to trimming and J lost 7 bases, with 8 bases between them. For the CDR3, the DNA is TGTGCCACCAGCTCCCAGGGCGGGGAGCTGTTTTTT. Translation: CATSSQGGELFF.

This chain joins TRBV6-5 and TRBJ2-3, with D tentatively TRBD1 (5 bases). The CDR3 consists of 13 residues. V was cut by 9 bases and J by 4 bases, with 14 bases left in between. The germline V gene has CDR1 MNHEY and CDR2 SVGAGI. CDR3 sequence reads: CASGREDPDTQYF. For the CDR3, the DNA is TGTGCCAGTGGCAGGGAAGACCCAGATACGCAGTATTTT.

The V gene is TRBV6-5, the J gene TRBJ2-3; D call uncertain. Germline lookup yields CDR1 MNHEY and CDR2 SVGAGI. CDR3 length equals 14 residues. V lost 2 bases and J 4 bases, leaving 10 bases between the germline ends. The CDR3 loop reads CASSYPGAPDTQYF. DNA for the CDR3: TGTGCCAGCAGTTACCCCGGTGCCCCAGATACGCAGTATTTT.

This clone was observed a few times. The chain joins TRBV6-5 to TRBJ1-1; the match to TRBD1 covers 11 bases. The CDR3 runs to 14 residues. Trimming removed 8 bases from V and 5 bases from J; junction bases left unmatched: 7. Germline values: CDR1 MNHEY, CDR2 SVGAGI. The CDR3 loop is CASLRTGGNTEAFF. In DNA form, the CDR3 reads TGTGCCAGCCTACGGACAGGGGGCAATACTGAAGCTTTCTTT.

The chain is built from TRBV4-1 and TRBJ2-1, with 7 positions matching TRBD2. Per the germline V gene, CDR1 is MGHRA and CDR2 is YSYEKL. V lost 0 bases to trimming and J lost 6 bases; unmatched junction nucleotides: 11. The CDR3 is made up of 17 amino acids. The CDR3 protein is CASSQDYGGRRGNEQFF. In DNA, the CDR3 is TGCGCCAGCAGCCAAGATTACGGGGGGAGGAGGGGCAATGAGCAGTTCTTC.

The genes are TRBV5-6 and TRBJ2-2, with no clear D. The CDR3 is made up of 14 amino acids. Germline V gene data show CDR1 as SGHDT and CDR2 as YYEEEE. V shed 0 bases and J shed 5 bases, with 8 bases lying between them. In DNA form, the CDR3 reads TGTGCCAGCAGCTTGGTGGTAGCTACCGGGGAGCTGTTTTTT. This gives the protein CASSLVVATGELFF.

J is TRBJ2-2 and V is TRBV5-1; either TRBD1 or TRBD2 may fit D (5 bases each). V gave up 3 bases and J gave up 2 bases, with 11 bases separating them. Looked up from germline, CDR1 is SGHRS and CDR2 is YFSETQ. The CDR3 consists of 15 residues. The DNA for the CDR3 is TGCGCCAGCAGCTCCCTTGGGGGAAACACCGGGGAGCTGTTTTTT. This gives the protein CASSSLGGNTGELFF. The full variable domain, with the rest looked up from reference TRBV5-1 and TRBJ2-2, is KAGVTQTPRYLIKTRGQQVTLSCSPISGHRSVSWYQQTPGQGLQFLFEYFSETQRNKGNFPGRFSGRQFSNSRSEMNVSTLELGDSALYLCASSSLGGNTGELFFGEGSRLTVL.

The CDR3 DNA is TGTGCCAGCAGCCGGACAGATGCACATGAGCAGTTCTTC. Its protein is CASSRTDAHEQFF. V usage is TRBV28 and J usage is TRBJ2-1, with D tentatively TRBD1 (6 bases). The V and J ends lost 6 bases and 8 bases respectively, with 14 bases between them. CDR3 length: 13 amino acids. The germline gives CDR1 MDHEN, CDR2 SYDVKM.

The V call is TRBV27, the J call TRBJ2-1; possible D gene TRBD2, 5 bases. This CDR3 contains 17 residues. The ends were cut back, 4 bases at V and 3 bases at J, with 19 bases in the middle. Germline V gives CDR1 MNHEY, CDR2 SMNVEV (reference sequence). The CDR3 is CASSSAIQDWVYNEQFF. Here the CDR3 DNA reads TGTGCCAGCAGTTCAGCGATCCAGGACTGGGTCTACAATGAGCAGTTCTTC.

The chain combines TRBV29-1 with TRBJ2-5; no clear D. The CDR3 covers 14 residues. Germline loops: CDR1 SQVTM, CDR2 ANQGSEA. V shed 5 bases and J shed 5 bases, with 18 bases lying between them. The CDR3 coding sequence is TGCAGCGTTCAGAGTTGGGGATCACGGGAGACCCAGTACTTC. Its protein product is CSVQSWGSRETQYF.

The chain joins TRBV29-1 to TRBJ2-5; D could derive from TRBD1 or TRBD2 (5 bases each). The tail of the sequence fits TRBJ2-7 better, so the J call may be wrong. This CDR3 region has 15 residues. Germline CDR1 is SQVTM and CDR2 is ANQGSEA. The CDR3 loop reads CSVGLTAGRIYEQYF. DNA of the CDR3: TGCAGCGTTGGTCTAACGGCAGGGAGAATCTACGAGCAGTACTTC.

The chain carries TRBV30 and TRBJ1-2, with D unresolved. Germline V gene data show CDR1 as GTSNPN and CDR2 as SVGIG (reference sequence). V shed 3 bases and J shed 8 bases, with 22 bases lying between them. The CDR3 consists of 15 residues. The CDR3 coding sequence is TGTGCCTGGAGAAGGCTAGCGGTTTATGAAGTGGGCTACACCTTC. It is translated as CAWRRLAVYEVGYTF.

As for this clone: Other DNA sequences in the sample encode the same CDR3. The CDR3 protein is CASSPYNEQFF. Written as DNA, the CDR3 is TGTGCCAGCAGCCCCTACAATGAGCAGTTCTTC. The V gene is TRBV25-1, the J gene TRBJ2-1; D is undetermined. Germline-derived CDR1 and CDR2 are MGHDK and SYGVNS. The CDR3 covers 11 residues. V shed 6 bases and J shed 2 bases, with 2 bases lying between them. Filled out from reference TRBV25-1 and TRBJ2-1, the complete variable domain reads EADIYQTPRYLVIGTGKKITLECSQTMGHDKMYWYQQDPGMELHLIHYSYGVNSTEKGDLSSESTVSRIRTEHFPLTLESARPSHTSQYLCASSPYNEQFFGPGTRLTVL.

V gene TRBV9 combines with J gene TRBJ1-1; D is ambiguous. Trimming stripped 0 bases from V and 1 base from J, with 1 base between. CDR1 is SGDLS and CDR2 is YYNGEE in the germline V gene. The CDR3 is made up of 12 amino acids. The CDR3: CASSVENTEAFF. As DNA, the CDR3 is TGTGCCAGCAGCGTAGAGAACACTGAAGCTTTCTTT.